The entry below gives a single T cell receptor beta chain sequence along with its context. The data were taken from a study of T cell changes during pregnancy in multiple sclerosis. Data came from immunoSEQ multiplex PCR; TCRdb stores just in-frame clones and leaves some out. The table includes about 75,000 clones, 85% to 95% detected once. Germline CDR1 is SGHDT and CDR2 is YYEEEE. The CDR3 covers 15 residues. With 6 bases removed from V and 6 bases from J, the gap between germline ends came to 19 bases. This sequence joins TRBV5-6 and TRBJ2-1; D is perhaps TRBD1 (5 bases). This specimen was CD4+ T cells from peripheral blood mononuclear cells, taken before pregnancy. The receptor was derived from a female donor with multiple sclerosis, enrolled in a pregnancy study. The CDR3 is CASTPLSRASNEQFF. The CDR3 coding sequence is TGTGCCAGCACCCCCCTATCCAGGGCAAGCAATGAGCAGTTCTTC.